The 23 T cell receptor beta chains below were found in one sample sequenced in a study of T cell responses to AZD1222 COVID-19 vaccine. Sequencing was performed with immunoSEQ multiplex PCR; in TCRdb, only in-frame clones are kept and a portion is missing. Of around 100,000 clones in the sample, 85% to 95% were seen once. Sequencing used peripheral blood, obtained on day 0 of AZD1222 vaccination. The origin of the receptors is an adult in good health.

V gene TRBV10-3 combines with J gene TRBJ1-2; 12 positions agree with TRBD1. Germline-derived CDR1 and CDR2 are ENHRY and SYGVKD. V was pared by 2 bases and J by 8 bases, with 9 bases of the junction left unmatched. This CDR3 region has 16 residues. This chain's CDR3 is CAISETGTGGDRGYTF. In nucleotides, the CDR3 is TGTGCCATCAGTGAGACCGGGACAGGGGGCGATAGGGGCTACACCTTC.

The CDR3 is CASSLLSGTDYNEQFF. In nucleotides, the CDR3 is TGTGCCAGCAGCTTACTCAGCGGGACCGATTACAATGAGCAGTTCTTC. The chain has TRBV7-3 and TRBJ2-1; 7 bases are a match to TRBD2. CDR3 size: 16 residues. Trimming took 2 bases from V and 4 from J; bases not matched to a gene: 8. In germline, CDR1 is SGHTA, CDR2 FQGTGA.

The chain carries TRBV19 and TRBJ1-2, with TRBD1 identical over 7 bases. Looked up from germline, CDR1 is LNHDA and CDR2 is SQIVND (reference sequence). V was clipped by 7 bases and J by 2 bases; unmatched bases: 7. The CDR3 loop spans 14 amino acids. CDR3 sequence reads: CASIAGTENYGYTF. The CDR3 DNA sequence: TGTGCCAGTATAGCCGGGACAGAGAACTATGGCTACACCTTC.

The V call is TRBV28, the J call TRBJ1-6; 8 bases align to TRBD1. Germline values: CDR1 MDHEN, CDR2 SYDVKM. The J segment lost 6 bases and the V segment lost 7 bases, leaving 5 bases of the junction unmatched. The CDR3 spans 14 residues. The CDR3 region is CASNPDRVNSPLHF. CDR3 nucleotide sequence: TGTGCCAGCAACCCGGACAGGGTTAATTCACCCCTCCACTTT. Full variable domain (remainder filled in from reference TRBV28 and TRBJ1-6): DVKVTQSSRYLVKRTGEKVFLECVQDMDHENMFWYRQDPGLGLRLIYFSYDVKMKEKGDIPEGYSVSREKKERFSLILESASTNQTSMYLCASNPDRVNSPLHFGNGTRLTVT.

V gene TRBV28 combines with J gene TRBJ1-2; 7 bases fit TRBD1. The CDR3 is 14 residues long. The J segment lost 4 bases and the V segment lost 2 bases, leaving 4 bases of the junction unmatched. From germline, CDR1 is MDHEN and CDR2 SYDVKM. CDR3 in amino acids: CASSLGTAIYGYTF. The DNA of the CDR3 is TGTGCCAGCAGTTTAGGGACAGCTATCTATGGCTACACCTTC.

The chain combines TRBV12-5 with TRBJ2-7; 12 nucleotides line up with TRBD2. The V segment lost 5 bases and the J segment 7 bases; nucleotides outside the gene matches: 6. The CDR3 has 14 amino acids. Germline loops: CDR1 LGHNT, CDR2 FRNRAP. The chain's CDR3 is CASGRTSGVWEQYF. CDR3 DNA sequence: TGTGCTAGTGGTAGGACTAGCGGGGTATGGGAGCAGTACTTC.

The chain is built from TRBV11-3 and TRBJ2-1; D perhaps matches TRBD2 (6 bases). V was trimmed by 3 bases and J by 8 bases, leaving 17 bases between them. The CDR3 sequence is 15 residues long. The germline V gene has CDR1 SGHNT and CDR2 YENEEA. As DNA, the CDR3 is TGTGCCAGCAGCTTGTCGGGAGCGATTTCATATGAGCAGTTCTTC. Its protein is CASSLSGAISYEQFF.

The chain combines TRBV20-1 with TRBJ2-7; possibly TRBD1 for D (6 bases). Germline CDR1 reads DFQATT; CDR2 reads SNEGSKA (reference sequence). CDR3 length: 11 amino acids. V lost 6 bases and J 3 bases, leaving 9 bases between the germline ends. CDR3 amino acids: CSAGHFYEQYF. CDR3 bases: TGCAGTGCGGGACATTTCTACGAGCAGTACTTC.

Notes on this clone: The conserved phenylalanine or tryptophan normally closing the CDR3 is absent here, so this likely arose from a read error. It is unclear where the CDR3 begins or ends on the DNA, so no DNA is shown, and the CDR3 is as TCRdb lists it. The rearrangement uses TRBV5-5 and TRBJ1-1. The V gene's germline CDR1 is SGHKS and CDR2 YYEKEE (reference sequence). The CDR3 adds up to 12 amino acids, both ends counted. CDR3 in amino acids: CASSFSGTLPKL.

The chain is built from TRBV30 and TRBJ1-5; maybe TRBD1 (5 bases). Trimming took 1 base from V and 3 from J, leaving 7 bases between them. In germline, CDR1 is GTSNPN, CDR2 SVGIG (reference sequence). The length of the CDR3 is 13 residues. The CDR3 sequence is CAWSGGNNQPQHF. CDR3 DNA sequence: TGTGCCTGGAGTGGGGGGAACAATCAGCCCCAGCATTTT.

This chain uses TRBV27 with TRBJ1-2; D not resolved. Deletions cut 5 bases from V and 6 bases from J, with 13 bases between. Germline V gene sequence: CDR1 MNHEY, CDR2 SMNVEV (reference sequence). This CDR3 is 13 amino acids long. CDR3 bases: TGTGCCAGCAGTCCCGCCCGGGTGGATGGCTACACCTTC. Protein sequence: CASSPARVDGYTF.

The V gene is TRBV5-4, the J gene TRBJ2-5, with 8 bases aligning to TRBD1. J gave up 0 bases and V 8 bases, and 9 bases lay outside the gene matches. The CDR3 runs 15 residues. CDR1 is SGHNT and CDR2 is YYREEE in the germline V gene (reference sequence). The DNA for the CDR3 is TGTGCCAGTAGTCCAGGGGGCGGGTACCAAGAGACCCAGTACTTC. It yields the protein CASSPGGGYQETQYF.

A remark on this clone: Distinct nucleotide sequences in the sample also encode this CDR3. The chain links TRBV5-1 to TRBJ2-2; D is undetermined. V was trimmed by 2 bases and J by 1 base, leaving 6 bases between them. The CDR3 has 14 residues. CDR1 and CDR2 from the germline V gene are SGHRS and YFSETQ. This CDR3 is CASSFNRNTGELFF. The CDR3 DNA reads TGCGCCAGCAGCTTCAACAGGAACACCGGGGAGCTGTTTTTT. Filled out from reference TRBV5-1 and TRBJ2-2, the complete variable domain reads KAGVTQTPRYLIKTRGQQVTLSCSPISGHRSVSWYQQTPGQGLQFLFEYFSETQRNKGNFPGRFSGRQFSNSRSEMNVSTLELGDSALYLCASSFNRNTGELFFGEGSRLTVL.

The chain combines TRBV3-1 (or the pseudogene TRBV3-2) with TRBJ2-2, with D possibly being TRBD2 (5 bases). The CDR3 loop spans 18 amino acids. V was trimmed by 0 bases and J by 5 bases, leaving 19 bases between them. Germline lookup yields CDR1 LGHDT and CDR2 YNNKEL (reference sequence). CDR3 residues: CASSQDGFGVGETGELFF. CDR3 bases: TGTGCCAGCAGCCAAGATGGGTTCGGGGTAGGTGAGACCGGGGAGCTGTTTTTT.

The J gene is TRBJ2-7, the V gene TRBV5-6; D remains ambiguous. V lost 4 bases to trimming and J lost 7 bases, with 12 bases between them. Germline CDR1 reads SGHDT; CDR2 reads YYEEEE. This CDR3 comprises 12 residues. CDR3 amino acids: CASSPRLGEQYF. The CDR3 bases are TGTGCCAGCAGCCCACGACTGGGGGAGCAGTACTTC. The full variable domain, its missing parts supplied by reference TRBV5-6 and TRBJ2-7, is DAGVTQSPTHLIKTRGQQVTLRCSPKSGHDTVSWYQQALGQGPQFIFQYYEEEERQRGNFPDRFSGHQFPNYSSELNVNALLLGDSALYLCASSPRLGEQYFGPGTRLTVT.

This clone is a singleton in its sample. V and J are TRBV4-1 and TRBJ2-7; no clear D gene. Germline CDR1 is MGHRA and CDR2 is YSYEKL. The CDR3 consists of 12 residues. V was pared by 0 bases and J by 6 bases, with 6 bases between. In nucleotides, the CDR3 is TGCGCCAGCAGCCAAGAGAAAGGCGAGCAGTACTTC. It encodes CASSQEKGEQYF.

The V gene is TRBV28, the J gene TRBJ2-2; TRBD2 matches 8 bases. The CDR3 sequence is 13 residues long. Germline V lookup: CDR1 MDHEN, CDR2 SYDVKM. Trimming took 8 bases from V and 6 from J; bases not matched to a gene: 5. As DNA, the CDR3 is TGTGCCAGCCGTAGCGGGACCCCCGGGGAGCTGTTTTTT. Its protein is CASRSGTPGELFF.

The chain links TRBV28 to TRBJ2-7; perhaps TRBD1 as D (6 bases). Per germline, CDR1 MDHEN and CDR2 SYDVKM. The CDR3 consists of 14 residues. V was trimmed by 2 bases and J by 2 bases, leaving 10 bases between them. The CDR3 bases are TGTGCCAGCAGTTTAGGGGGCGGACCCTACGAGCAGTACTTC. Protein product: CASSLGGGPYEQYF.

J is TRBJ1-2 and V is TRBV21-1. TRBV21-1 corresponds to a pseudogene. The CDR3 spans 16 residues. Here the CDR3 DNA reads TGTGCCAGCAGCAAAGGTATGACCGTTGAGTTGTGTGGCTACACCTTC. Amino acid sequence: CASSKGMTVELCGYTF.

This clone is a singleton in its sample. The CDR3 loop reads CASSSGGRAGETQYF. The CDR3 coding sequence is TGTGCCAGCAGCTCCGGGGGGAGGGCCGGGGAGACCCAGTACTTC. The chain links TRBV28 to TRBJ2-5, with 7 nucleotides matching TRBD2. The CDR3 runs to 15 residues. Trimming cost V 6 bases and J 5 bases; bases outside gene matches: 12. Germline CDR1 is MDHEN and CDR2 is SYDVKM.

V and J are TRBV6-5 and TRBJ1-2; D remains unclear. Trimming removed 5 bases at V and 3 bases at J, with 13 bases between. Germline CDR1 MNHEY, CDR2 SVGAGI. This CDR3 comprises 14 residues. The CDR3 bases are TGTGCCAGCAGTCTGCAGGCAATCGACTATGGCTACACCTTC. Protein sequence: CASSLQAIDYGYTF.

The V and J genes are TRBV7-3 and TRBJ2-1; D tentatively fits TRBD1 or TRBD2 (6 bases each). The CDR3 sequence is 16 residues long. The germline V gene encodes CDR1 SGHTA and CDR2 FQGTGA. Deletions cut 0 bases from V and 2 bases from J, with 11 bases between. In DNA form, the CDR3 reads TGTGCCAGCAGCTTAACTCCGCGGGACACCTACAATGAGCAGTTCTTC. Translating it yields CASSLTPRDTYNEQFF.

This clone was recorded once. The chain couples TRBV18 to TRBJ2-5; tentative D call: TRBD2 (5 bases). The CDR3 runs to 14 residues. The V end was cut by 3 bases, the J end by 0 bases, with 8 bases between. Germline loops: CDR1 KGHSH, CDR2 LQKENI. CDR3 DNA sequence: TGTGCCAGCTCACCCTTAGCGAACCAAGAGACCCAGTACTTC. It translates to CASSPLANQETQYF.